The entry below gives a single TCR beta chain sequence along with its context. Its specificity is unknown. The data belong to a study of shared clonotypes between healthy human individuals. Study observations and caveats: Around 4.7% of naive CD4 clonotypes were shared across four donors.

The CDR3 is 14 residues long. V was shortened by 7 bases and J by 3 bases, with 12 bases between the two germline ends. Germline lookup yields CDR1 SGHTA and CDR2 FQGNSA. Assay: immunoSEQ multiplex PCR; the TCRdb copy retains only in-frame clones and omits some. Seen here are about 2 million clones, roughly 95% observed once, and the top ten hold more than 0.1%. Input material: naive CD4+ T cells sorted from blood. Specified subset: CD45RA+ positively selected. The chain uses TRBV7-2 and TRBJ2-2; D is unresolved. This TCR came from a man aged 18-30 years in good health. The CDR3 DNA follows: TGTGCCAGCAAACACTACTCCGACACCGGGGAGCTGTTTTTT. Translated: CASKHYSDTGELFF.